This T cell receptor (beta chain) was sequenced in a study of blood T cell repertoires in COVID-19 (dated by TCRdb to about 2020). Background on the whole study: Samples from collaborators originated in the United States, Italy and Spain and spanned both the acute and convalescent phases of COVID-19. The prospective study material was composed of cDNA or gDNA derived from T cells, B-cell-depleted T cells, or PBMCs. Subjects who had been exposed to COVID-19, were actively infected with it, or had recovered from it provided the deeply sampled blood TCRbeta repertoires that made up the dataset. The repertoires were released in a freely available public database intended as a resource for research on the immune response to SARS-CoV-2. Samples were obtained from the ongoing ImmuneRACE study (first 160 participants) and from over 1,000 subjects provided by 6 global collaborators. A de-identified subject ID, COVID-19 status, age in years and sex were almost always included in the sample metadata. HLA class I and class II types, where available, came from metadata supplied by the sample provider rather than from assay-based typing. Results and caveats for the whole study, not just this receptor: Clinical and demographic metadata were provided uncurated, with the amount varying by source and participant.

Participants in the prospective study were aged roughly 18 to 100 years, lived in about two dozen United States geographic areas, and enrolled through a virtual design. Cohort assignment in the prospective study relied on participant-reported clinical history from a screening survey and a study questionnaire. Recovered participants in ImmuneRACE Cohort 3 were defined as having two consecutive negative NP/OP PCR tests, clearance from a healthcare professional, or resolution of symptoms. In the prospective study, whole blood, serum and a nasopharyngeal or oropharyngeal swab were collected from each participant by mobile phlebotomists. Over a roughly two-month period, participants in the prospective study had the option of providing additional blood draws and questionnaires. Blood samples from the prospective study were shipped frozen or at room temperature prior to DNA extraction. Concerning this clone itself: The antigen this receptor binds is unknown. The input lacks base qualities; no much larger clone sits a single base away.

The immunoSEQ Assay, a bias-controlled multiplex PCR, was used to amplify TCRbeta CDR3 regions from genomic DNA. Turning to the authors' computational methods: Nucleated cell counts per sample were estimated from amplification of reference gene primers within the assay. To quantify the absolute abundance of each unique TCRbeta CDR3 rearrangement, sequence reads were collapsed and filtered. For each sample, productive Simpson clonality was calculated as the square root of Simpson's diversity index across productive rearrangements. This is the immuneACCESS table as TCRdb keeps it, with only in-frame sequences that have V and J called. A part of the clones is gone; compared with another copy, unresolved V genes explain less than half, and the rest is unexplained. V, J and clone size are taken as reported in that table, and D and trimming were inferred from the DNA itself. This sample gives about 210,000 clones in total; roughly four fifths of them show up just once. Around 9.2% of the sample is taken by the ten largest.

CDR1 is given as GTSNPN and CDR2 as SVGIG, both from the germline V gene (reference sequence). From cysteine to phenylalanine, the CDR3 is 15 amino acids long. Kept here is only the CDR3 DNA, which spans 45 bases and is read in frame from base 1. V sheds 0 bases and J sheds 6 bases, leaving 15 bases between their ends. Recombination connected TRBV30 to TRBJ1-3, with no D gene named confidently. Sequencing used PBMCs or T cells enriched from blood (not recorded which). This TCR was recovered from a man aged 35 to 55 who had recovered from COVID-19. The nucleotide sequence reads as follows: TGTGCCTGGAGTGTTACGGCTAGCGTAACAAACACCATATATTTT. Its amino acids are CAWSVTASVTNTIYF.